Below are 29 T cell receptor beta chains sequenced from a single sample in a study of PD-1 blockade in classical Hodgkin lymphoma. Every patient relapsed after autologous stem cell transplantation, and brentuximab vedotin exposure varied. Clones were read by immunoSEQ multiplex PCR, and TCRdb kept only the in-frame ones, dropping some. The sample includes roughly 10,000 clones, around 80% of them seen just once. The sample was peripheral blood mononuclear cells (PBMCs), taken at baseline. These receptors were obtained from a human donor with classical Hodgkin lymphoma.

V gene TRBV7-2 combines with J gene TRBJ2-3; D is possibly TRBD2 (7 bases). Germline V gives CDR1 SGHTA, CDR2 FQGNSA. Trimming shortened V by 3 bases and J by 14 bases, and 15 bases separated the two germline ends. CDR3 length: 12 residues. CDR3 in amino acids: CASSFSGGGGYF. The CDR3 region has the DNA TGTGCCAGCAGCTTTAGCGGAGGGGGGGGGTATTTT. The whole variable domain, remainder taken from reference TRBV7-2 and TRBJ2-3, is GAGVSQSPSNKVTEKGKDVELRCDPISGHTALYWYRQSLGQGLEFLIYFQGNSAPDKSGLPSDRFSAERTGGSVSTLTIQRTQQEDSAVYLCASSFSGGGGYFGPGTRLTVL.

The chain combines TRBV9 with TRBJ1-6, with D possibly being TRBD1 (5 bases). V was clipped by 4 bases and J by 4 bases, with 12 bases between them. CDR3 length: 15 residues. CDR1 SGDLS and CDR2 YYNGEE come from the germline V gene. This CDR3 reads CASSHRTAYNSPLHF. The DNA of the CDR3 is TGTGCCAGCAGCCACAGGACGGCGTATAATTCACCCCTCCACTTT.

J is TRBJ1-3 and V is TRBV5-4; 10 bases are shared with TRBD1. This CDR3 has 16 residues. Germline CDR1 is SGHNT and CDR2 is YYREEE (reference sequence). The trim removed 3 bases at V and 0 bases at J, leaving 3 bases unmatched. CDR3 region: CASSSRTGGSGNTIYF. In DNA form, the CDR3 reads TGTGCCAGCAGCTCCCGGACAGGGGGCTCTGGAAACACCATATATTTT.

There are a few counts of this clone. In nucleotides, the CDR3 is TGTGCCAGCAGTGATGTCGGGACTTTCTTT. This encodes CASSDVGTFF. This chain uses TRBV6-1 with TRBJ1-1; D ambiguous. The CDR3 contains 10 residues. Looked up from germline, CDR1 is MNHNS and CDR2 is SASEGT. Trimming left V 3 bases short and J 12 bases short, with 8 bases between.

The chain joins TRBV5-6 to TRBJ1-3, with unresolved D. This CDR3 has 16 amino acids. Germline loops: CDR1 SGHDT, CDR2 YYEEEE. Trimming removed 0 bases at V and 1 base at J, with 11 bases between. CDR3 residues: CASSLGGLPSGNTIYF. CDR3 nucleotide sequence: TGTGCCAGCAGCTTGGGCGGCCTTCCTTCTGGAAACACCATATATTTT.

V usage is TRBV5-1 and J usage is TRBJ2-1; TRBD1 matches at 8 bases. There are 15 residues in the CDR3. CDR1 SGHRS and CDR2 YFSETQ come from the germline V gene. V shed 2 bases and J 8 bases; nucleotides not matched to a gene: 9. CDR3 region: CASSFTAGGFDEQFF. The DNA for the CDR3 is TGCGCCAGCAGCTTTACGGCAGGGGGCTTCGATGAGCAGTTCTTC.

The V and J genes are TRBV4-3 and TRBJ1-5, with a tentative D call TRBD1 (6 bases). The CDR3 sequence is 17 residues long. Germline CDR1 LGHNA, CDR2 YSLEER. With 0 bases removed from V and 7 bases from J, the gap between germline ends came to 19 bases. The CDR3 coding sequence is TGCGCCAGCAGCCAAGATCTAAACGTACAGGGAATACAGCCCCAGCATTTT. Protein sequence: CASSQDLNVQGIQPQHF.

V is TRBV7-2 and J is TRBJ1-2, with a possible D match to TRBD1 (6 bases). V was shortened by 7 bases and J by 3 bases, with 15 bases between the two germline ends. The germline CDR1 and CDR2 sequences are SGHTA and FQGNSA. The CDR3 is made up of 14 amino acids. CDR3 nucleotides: TGTGCCAGCACCTTTTTCTCAGGGGACTATGGCTACACCTTC. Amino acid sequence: CASTFFSGDYGYTF.

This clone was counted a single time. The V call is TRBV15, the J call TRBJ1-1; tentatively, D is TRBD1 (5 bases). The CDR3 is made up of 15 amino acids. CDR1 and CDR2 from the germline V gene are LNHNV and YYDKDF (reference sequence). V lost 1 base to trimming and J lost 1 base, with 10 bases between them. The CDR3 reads CATSRAGTGNTEAFF. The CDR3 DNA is TGTGCCACCAGCAGAGCTGGCACAGGGAACACTGAAGCTTTCTTT.

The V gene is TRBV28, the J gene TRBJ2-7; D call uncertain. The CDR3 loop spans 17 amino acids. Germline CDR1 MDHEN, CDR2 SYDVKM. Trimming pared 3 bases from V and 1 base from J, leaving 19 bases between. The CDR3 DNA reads TGTGCCAGCAGTTTCGAACTGACGTTTACCAATTCCTACGAGCAGTACTTC. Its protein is CASSFELTFTNSYEQYF.

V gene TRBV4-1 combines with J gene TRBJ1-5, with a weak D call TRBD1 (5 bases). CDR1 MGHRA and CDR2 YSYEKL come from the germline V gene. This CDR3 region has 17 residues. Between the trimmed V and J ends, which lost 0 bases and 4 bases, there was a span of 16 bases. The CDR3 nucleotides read TGCGCCAGCAGCCAAGAAAGTATGGGACTGGATAATCAGCCCCAGCATTTT. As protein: CASSQESMGLDNQPQHF.

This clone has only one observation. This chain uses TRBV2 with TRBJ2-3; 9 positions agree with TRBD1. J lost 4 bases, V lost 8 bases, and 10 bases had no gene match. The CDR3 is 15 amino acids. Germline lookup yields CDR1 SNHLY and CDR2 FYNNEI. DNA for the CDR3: TGTGCCAGCGATCCGGGACAGGGATTTTCAGATACGCAGTATTTT. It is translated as CASDPGQGFSDTQYF. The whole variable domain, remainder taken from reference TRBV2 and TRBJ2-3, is EPEVTQTPSHQVTQMGQEVILRCVPISNHLYFYWYRQILGQKVEFLVSFYNNEISEKSEIFDDQFSVERPDGSNFTLKIRSTKLEDSAMYFCASDPGQGFSDTQYFGPGTRLTVL.

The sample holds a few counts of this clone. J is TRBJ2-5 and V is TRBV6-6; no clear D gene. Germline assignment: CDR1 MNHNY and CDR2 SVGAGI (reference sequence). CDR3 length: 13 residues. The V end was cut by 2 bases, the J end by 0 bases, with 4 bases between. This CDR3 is CASSYNDQETQYF. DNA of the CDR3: TGTGCCAGCAGTTACAACGACCAAGAGACCCAGTACTTC.

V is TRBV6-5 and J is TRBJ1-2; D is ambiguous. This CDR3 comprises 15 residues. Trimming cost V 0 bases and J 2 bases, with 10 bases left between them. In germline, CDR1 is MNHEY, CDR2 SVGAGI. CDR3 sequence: CASSYSLRGNYGYTF. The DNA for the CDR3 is TGTGCCAGCAGTTACTCCCTCCGGGGAAACTATGGCTACACCTTC.

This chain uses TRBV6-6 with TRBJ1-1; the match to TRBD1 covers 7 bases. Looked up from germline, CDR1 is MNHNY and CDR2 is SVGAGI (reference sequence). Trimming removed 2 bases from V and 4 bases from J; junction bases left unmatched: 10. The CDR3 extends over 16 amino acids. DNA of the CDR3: TGTGCCAGCAGTTACCAACCATCACAGGGGCTCACTGAAGCTTTCTTT. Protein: CASSYQPSQGLTEAFF.

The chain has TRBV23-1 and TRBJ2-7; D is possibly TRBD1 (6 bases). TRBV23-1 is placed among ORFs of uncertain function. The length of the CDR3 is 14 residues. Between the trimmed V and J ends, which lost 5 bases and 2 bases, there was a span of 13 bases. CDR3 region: CASSYRDNPYEQYV. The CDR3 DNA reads TGCGCCAGCAGTTACCGGGACAACCCCTACGAGCAGTACGTC.

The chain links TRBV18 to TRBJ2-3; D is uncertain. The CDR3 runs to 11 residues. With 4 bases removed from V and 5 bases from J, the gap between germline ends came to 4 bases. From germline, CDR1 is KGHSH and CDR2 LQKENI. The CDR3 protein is CASSREDTQYF. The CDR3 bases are TGTGCCAGCTCACGGGAAGATACGCAGTATTTT.

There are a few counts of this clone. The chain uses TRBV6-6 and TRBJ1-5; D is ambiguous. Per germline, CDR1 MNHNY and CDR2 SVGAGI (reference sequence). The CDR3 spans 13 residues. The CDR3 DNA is TGTGCAACCCATCCCGACTTGACTCAGCCCCAGCATTTT. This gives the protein CATHPDLTQPQHF.

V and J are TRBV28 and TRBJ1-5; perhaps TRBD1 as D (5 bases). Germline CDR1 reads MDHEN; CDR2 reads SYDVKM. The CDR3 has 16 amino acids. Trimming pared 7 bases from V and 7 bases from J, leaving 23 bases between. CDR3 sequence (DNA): TGTGCCAGCACCTCTCCCGCAGCTGGCCGGGGCCAGCCCCAGCATTTT. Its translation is CASTSPAAGRGQPQHF.

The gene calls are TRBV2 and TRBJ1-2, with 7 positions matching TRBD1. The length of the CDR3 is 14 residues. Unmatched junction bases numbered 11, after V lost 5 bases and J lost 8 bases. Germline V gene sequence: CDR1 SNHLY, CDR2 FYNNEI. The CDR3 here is CASSWDSSGGGYTF. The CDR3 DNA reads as TGTGCCAGCAGTTGGGACAGCTCCGGTGGAGGCTACACCTTC.

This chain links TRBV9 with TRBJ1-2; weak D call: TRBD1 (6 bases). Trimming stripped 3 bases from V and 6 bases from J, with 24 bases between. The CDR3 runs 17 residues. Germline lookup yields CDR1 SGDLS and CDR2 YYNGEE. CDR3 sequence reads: CASSERQTSGGLHGYTF. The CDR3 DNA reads TGTGCCAGCAGCGAACGTCAAACCTCGGGGGGCCTTCATGGCTACACCTTC.

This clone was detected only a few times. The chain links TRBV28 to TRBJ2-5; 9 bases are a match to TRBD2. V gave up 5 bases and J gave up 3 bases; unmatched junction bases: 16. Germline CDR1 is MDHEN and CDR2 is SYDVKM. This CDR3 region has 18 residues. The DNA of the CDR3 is TGTGCCAGCAGTCGCATAGCGGGGGCAAACCTAAGAGAAGAGACCCAGTACTTC. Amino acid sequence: CASSRIAGANLREETQYF.

Written as DNA, the CDR3 is TGCGCCAGCAGCTTGGGAGGTCTCCTCACCAATGAGCAGTTCTTC. Amino acids: CASSLGGLLTNEQFF. The rearrangement links TRBV5-1 to TRBJ2-1; D gene uncertain. Germline CDR1 reads SGHRS; CDR2 reads YFSETQ. V was trimmed by 0 bases and J by 6 bases, leaving 13 bases between them. This CDR3 spans 15 amino acids.

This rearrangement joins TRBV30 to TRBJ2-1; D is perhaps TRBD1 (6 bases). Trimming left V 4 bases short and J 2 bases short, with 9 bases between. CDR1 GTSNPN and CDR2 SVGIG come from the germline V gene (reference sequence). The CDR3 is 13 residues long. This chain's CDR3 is CAWNQGTYNEQFF. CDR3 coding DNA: TGTGCCTGGAATCAGGGGACCTACAATGAGCAGTTCTTC.

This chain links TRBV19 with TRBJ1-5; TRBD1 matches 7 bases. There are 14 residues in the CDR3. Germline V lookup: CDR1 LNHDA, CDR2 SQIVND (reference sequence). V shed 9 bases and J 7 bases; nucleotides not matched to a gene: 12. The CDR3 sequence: CASHRDSSPQPQHF. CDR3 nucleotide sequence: TGTGCCAGCCACCGGGACAGTTCTCCCCAGCCCCAGCATTTT.

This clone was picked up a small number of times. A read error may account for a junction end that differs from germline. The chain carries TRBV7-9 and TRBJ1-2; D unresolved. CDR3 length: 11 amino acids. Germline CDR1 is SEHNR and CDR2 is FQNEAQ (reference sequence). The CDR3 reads CASNLRGNYTF. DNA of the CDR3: TGTGCCAGCAACTTACGGGGAAACTACACCTTC.

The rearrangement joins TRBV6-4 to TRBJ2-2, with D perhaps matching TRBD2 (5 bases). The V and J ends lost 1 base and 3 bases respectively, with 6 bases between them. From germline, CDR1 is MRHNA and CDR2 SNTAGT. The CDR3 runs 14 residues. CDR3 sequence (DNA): TGTGCCAGCAGTGACTTCGGGGACACCGGGGAGCTGTTTTTT. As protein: CASSDFGDTGELFF.

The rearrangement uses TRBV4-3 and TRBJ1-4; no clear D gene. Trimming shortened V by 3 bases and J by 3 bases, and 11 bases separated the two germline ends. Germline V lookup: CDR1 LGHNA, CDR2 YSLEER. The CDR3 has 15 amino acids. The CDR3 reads CASSQGIMPNEKLFF. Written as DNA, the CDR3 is TGCGCCAGCAGCCAGGGGATAATGCCTAATGAAAAACTGTTTTTT.

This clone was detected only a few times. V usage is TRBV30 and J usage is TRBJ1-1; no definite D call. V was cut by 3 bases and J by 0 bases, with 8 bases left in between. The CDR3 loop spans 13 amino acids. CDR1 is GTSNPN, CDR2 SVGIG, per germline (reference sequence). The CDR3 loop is CAWSLGLNTEAFF. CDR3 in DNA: TGTGCCTGGAGCCTCGGGTTGAACACTGAAGCTTTCTTT.